This T cell receptor beta chain is drawn from a study of cytomegalovirus exposure and HLA in healthy donors. General study findings and limits: TCR beta sequences reportedly predicted most subjects' HLA-A and HLA-B alleles accurately. More clonal expansion characterized HLA-associated TCR beta chains than equally common others in a later analysis. Analyses of presence/absence relied on an assumption of roughly uniform sequencing depth across donors.

V shed 0 bases and J shed 7 bases, with 21 bases lying between them. Germline V gives CDR1 SGHVS, CDR2 FNYEAQ. CDR3 length: 17 residues. Primers included in the PCR were 60 Vbeta and 13 Jbeta primers. Clones were read by immunoSEQ multiplex PCR, and TCRdb kept only the in-frame ones, dropping some. The sample records tens of thousands of clones, 80% to 90% being singletons. About this clone itself: Its antigen is still unknown.

This sequence joins TRBV7-6 and TRBJ1-2; perhaps TRBD1 as D (5 bases). The receptor's source is a woman in her thirties in good health and CMV-seronegative. The source material was PBMCs. The CDR3 bases are TGTGCCAGCAGCTTAGCGTGGAGGGGTGACATGCTGCGTGGCTACACCTTC. As protein: CASSLAWRGDMLRGYTF.